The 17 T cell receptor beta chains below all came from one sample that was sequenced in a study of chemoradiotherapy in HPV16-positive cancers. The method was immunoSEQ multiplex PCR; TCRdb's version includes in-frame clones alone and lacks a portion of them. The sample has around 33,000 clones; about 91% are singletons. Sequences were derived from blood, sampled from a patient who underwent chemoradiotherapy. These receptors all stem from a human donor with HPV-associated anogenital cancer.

CDR3 in DNA: TGTGCCAGCAGCTTGGCCAAACAGGGACAGGGGAATCAGCCCCAGCATTTT. This codes for CASSLAKQGQGNQPQHF. The chain employs TRBV5-6 and TRBJ1-5, with 10 bases that match TRBD1. This CDR3 has 17 residues. Germline CDR1 SGHDT, CDR2 YYEEEE. J lost 4 bases, V lost 0 bases, and 7 bases had no gene match.

The CDR3 protein is CASSVREQYF. In nucleotides, the CDR3 is TGTGCCAGCTCAGTCCGCGAGCAGTACTTC. The chain couples TRBV18 to TRBJ2-7; D is undetermined. This CDR3 contains 10 residues. Germline-derived CDR1 and CDR2 are KGHSH and LQKENI. V gave up 5 bases and J gave up 6 bases, with 5 bases separating them.

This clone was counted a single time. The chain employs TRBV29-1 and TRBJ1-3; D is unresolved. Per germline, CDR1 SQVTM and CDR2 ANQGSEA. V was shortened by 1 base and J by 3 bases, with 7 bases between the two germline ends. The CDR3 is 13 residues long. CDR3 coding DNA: TGCAGCGTTGAAGGAGGAAATGGAAACACCATATATTTT. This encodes CSVEGGNGNTIYF.

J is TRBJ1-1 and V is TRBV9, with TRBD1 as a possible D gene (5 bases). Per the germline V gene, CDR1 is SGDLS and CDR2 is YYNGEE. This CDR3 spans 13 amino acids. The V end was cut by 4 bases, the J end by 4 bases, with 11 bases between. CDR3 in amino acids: CASSIYTGTEAFF. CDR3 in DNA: TGTGCCAGCAGCATCTACACAGGCACTGAAGCTTTCTTT.

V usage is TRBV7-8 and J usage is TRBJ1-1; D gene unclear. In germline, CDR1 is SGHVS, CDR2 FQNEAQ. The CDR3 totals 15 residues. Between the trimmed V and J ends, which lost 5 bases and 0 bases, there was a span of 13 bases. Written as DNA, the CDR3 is TGTGCCAGCAGCCTCCTAAGGGAAATGAACACTGAAGCTTTCTTT. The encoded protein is CASSLLREMNTEAFF.

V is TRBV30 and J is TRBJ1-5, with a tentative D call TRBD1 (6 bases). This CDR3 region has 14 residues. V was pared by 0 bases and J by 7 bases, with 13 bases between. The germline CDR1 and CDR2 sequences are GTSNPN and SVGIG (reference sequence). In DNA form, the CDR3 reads TGTGCCTGGAGTGTTAAGGGGGGAGGACAGCCCCAGCATTTT. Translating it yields CAWSVKGGGQPQHF.

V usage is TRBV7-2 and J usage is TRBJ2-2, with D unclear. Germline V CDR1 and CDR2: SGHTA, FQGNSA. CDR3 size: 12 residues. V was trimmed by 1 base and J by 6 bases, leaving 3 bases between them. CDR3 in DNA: TGTGCCAGCAGCTTAGAGGCCGGGGAGCTGTTTTTT. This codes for CASSLEAGELFF.

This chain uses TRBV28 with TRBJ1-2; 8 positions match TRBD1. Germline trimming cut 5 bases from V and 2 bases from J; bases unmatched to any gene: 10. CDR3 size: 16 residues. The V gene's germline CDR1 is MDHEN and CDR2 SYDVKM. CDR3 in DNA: TGTGCCAGCAGTCCTCCAACCGGGACAGGCAACTATGGCTACACCTTC. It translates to CASSPPTGTGNYGYTF.

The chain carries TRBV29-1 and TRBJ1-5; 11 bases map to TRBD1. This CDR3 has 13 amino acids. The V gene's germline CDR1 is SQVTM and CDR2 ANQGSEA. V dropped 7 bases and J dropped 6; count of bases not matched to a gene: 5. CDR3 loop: CSARTGGGQPQHF. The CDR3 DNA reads TGCAGCGCCCGGACAGGGGGCGGTCAGCCCCAGCATTTT. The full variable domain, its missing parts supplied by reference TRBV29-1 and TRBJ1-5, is SAVISQKPSRDICQRGTSLTIQCQVDSQVTMMFWYRQQPGQSLTLIATANQGSEATYESGFVIDKFPISRPNLTFSTLTVSNMSPEDSSIYLCSARTGGGQPQHFGDGTRLSIL.

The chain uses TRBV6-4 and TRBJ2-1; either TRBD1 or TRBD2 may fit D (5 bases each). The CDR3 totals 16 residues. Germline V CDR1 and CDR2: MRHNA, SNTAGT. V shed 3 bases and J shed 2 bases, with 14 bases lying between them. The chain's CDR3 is CASSERGQGAYNEQFF. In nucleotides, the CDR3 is TGTGCCAGCAGTGAGAGAGGCCAGGGAGCCTACAATGAGCAGTTCTTC.

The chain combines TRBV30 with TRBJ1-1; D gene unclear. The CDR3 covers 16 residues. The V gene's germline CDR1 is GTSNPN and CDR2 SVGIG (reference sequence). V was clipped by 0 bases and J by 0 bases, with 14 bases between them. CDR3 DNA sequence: TGTGCCTGGAGTGTACCCCCCCGTGGCATGAACACTGAAGCTTTCTTT. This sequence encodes CAWSVPPRGMNTEAFF.

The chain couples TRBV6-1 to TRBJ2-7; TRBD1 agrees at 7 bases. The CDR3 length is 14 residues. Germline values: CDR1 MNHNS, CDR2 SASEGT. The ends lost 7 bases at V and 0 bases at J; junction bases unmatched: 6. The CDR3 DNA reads TGTGCCAGCACCCTTTCAGGGGGCTCCTACGAGCAGTACTTC. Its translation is CASTLSGGSYEQYF.

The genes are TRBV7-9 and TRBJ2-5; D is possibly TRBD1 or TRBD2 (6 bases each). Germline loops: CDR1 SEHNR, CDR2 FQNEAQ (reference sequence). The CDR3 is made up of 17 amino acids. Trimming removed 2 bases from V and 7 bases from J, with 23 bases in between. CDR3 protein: CASSLLIGGSAPGTQYF. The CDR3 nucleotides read TGTGCCAGCAGCTTACTCATAGGGGGGAGCGCCCCGGGGACCCAGTACTTC. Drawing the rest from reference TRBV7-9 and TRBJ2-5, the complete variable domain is DTGVSQNPRHKITKRGQNVTFRCDPISEHNRLYWYRQTLGQGPEFLTYFQNEAQLEKSRLLSDRFSAERPKGSFSTLEIQRTEQGDSAMYLCASSLLIGGSAPGTQYFGPGTRLLVL.

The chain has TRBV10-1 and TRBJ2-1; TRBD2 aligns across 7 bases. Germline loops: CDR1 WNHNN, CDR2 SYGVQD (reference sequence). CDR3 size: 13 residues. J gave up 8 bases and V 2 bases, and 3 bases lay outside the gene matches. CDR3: CASSERLADEQFF. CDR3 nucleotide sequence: TGCGCCAGCAGTGAGAGGCTAGCGGATGAGCAGTTCTTC.

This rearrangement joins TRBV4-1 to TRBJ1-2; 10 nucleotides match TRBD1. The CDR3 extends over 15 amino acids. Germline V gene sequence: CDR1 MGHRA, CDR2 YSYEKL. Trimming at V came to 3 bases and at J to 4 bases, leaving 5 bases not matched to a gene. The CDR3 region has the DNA TGCGCCAGCAGCCAGCGACAGGGGGCCGGCTATGGCTACACCTTC. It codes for CASSQRQGAGYGYTF.

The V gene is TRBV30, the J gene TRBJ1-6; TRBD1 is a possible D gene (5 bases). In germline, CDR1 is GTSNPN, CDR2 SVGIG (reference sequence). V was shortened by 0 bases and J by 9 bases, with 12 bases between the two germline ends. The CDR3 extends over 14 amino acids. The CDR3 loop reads CAWSVGRAGSPLHF. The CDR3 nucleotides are TGTGCCTGGAGTGTCGGCAGGGCGGGTTCACCCCTCCACTTT.

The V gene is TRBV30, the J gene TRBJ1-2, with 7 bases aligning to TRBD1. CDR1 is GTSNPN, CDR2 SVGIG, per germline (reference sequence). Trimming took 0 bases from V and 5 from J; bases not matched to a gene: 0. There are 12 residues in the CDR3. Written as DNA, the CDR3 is TGTGCCTGGAGTGTACAGGGGTATGGCTACACCTTC. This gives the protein CAWSVQGYGYTF.